This TCR beta chain was found in a study of early T cells in non-severe SARS-CoV-2 infection. Study as a whole: The input, bulk RNA from unsorted whole blood, was sequenced, and chains were unpaired.

One entry per CDR3 protein, called by TCRdb with MiXCR from the 5' RACE reads. Of under 85,000 distinct CDR3 sequences listed, about 5% were seen once; the top ten hold around 6.6%. Deletions cut 0 bases from V and 0 bases from J, with 13 bases between. The CDR3 runs 18 residues. The V gene's germline CDR1 is SGHRS and CDR2 YFSETQ. The sample in question was whole blood, obtained at baseline. The sequence came from an adult who was a healthcare worker with PCR-confirmed SARS-CoV-2 infection or an uninfected control (not recorded which). The J gene is TRBJ2-6, the V gene TRBV5-1; possibly TRBD1 for D (6 bases). CDR3 in amino acids: CASSLAQGSPSGANVLTF. In DNA form, the CDR3 reads TGCGCCAGCAGCTTGGCGCAGGGGTCCCCCTCTGGGGCCAACGTCCTGACTTTC. The complete variable domain, with remaining parts taken from reference TRBV5-1 and TRBJ2-6, reads KAGVTQTPRYLIKTRGQQVTLSCSPISGHRSVSWYQQTPGQGLQFLFEYFSETQRNKGNFPGRFSGRQFSNSRSEMNVSTLELGDSALYLCASSLAQGSPSGANVLTFGAGSRLTVL.